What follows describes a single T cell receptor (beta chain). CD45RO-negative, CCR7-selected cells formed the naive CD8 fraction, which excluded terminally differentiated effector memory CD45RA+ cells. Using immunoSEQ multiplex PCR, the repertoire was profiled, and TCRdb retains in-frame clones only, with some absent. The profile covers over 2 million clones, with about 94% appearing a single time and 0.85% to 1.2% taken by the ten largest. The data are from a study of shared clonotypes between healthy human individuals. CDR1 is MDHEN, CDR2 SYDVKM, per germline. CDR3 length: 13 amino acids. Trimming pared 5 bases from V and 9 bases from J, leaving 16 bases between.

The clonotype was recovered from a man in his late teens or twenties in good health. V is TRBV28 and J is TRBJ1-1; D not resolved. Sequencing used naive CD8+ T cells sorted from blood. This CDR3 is CASSGRVESKAFF. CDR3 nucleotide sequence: TGTGCCAGCAGTGGCCGAGTTGAGTCCAAAGCTTTCTTT.